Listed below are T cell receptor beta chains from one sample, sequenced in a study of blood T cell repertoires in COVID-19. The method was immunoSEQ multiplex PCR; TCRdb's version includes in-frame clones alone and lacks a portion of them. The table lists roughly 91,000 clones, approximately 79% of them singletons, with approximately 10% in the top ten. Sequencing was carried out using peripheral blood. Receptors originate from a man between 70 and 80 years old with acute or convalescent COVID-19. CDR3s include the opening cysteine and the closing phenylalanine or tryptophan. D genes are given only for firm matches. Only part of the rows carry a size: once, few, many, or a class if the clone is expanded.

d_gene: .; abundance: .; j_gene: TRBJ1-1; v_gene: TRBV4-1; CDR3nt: TGCGCCAGCAGCCTAATCGGACAGCTGAACACTGAAGCTTTCTTT; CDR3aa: CASSLIGQLNTEAFF
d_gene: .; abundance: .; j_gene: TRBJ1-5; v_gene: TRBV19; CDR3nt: TGTGCCAGTAGTATGGGTAAGGGGCAGGGGCGTCAGCCCCAGCATTTT; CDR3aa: CASSMGKGQGRQPQHF
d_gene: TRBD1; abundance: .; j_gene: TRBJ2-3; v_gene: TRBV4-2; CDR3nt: TGTGCCAGCAGCCCGAGGACAGGGGGCACAGATACGCAGTATTTT; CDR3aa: CASSPRTGGTDTQYF
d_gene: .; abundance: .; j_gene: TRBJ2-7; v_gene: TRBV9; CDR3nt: TGTGCCAGCAGCGTAGATGGCGGGACCTACGAGCAGTACTTC; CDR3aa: CASSVDGGTYEQYF
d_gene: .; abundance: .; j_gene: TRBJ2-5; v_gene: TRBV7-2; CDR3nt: TGTGCCAGCAGCTTATCAGGTTTGCAAGAGACCCAGTACTTC; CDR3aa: CASSLSGLQETQYF
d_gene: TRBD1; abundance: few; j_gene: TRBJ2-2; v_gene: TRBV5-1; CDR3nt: TGCGCCAGCAACAGACAGGGGAGGAACACCGGGGAGCTGTTTTTT; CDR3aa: CASNRQGRNTGELFF
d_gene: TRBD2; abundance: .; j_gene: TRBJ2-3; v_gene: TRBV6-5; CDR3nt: TGTGCCAGTTCGGGGGGGCCCACAGATACGCAGTATTTT; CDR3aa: CASSGGPTDTQYF
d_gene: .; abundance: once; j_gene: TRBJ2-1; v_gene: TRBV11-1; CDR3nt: TGTGCCAGCAGCAGTCCTCTCCGGGTGGGTGAGCAGTTCTTC; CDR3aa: CASSSPLRVGEQFF
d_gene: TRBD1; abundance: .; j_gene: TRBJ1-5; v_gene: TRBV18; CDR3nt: TGTGCCAGCTCAGGGACAGGGAGGGATCAGCCCCAGCATTTT; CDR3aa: CASSGTGRDQPQHF
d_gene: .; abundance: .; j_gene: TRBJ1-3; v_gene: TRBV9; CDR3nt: TGTGCCAGCAGCGCCCAGGTCGATTCTGGAAACACCATATATTTT; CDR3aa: CASSAQVDSGNTIYF
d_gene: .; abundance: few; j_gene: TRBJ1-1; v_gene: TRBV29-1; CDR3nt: TGCAGCGTTGAGCCCGGGGGGATAGATGAAGCTTTCTTT; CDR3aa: CSVEPGGIDEAFF
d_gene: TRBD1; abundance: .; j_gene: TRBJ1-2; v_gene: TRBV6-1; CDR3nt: TGTGCCAGCAGTGAGGCCCCCGACAGGGTGGATGGCTACACCTTC; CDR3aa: CASSEAPDRVDGYTF
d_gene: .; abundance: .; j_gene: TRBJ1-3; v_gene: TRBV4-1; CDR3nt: TGCGCCAGCAGTCGGGACACCAGCTCTGGAAACACCATATATTTT; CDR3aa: CASSRDTSSGNTIYF
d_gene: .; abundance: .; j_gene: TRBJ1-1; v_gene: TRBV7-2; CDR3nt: TGTGCCAGCAGCCCGGACGGGGGGAACACTGAAGCTTTCTTT; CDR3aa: CASSPDGGNTEAFF
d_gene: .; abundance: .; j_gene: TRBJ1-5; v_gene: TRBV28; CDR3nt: TGTGCCAGCAGCCCAGGGGGCAATCAGCCCCAGCATTTT; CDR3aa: CASSPGGNQPQHF
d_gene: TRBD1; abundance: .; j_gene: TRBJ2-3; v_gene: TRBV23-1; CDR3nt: TGCGCCAGCAGTCAATCCGTGGACAGGTGGAATCGAGATACGCAGTATTTT; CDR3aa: CASSQSVDRWNRDTQYF
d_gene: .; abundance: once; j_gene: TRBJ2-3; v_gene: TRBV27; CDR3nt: TGTGCCAGCAGCCCCTCCCCAGATACGCAGTATTTT; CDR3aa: CASSPSPDTQYF
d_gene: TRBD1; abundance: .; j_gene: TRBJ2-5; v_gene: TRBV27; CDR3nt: TGTGCCAGCAGTTCACAGGGGTTACCCCGGGAGACCCAGTACTTC; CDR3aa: CASSSQGLPRETQYF
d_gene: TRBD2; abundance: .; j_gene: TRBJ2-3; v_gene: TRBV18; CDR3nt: TGTGCCAGCTCACCACCGGGACTAGCGGGCACAGATACGCAGTATTTT; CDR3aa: CASSPPGLAGTDTQYF
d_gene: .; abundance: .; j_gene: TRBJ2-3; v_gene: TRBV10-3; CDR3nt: TGTGCCATCAGACCAGGGATTCTCACCGATAGCACAGATACGCAGTATTTT; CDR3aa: CAIRPGILTDSTDTQYF
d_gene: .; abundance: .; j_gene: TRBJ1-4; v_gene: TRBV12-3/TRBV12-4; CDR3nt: TGTGCCAGCAGTCCCGGGGTAGGGGAAAAACTGTTTTTT; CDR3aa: CASSPGVGEKLFF
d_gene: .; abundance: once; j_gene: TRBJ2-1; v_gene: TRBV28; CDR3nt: TGTGCCAGCAGTTCACAGGTCCAGGAGCAGTTCTTC; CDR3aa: CASSSQVQEQFF
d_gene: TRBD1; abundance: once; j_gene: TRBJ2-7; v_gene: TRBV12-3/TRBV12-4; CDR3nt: TGTGCCAGCAGTCGGGACAGGGGTTACGAGCAGTACTTC; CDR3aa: CASSRDRGYEQYF